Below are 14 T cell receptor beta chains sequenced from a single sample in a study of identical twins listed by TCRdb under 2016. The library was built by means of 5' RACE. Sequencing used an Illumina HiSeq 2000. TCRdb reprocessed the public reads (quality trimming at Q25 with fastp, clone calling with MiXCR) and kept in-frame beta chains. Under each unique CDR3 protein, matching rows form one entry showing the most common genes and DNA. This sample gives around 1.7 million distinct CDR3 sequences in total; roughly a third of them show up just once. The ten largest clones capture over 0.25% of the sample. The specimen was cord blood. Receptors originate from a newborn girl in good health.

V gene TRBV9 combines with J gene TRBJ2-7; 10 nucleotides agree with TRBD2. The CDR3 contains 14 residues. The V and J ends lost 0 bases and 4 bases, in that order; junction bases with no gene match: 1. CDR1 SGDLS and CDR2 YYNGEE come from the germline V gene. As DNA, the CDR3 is TGTGCCAGCAGCGTAGAACTAGCGGGGTACGAGCAGTACTTC. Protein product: CASSVELAGYEQYF.

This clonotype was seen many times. The DNA for the CDR3 is TGTGCCAGCAGTTACCGGGCGGACAGGGTCCAAGAGACCCAGTACTTC. It encodes CASSYRADRVQETQYF. The chain links TRBV6-6 to TRBJ2-5, with 8 positions matching TRBD1. CDR1 and CDR2 from the germline V gene are MNHNY and SVGAGI (reference sequence). There are 16 residues in the CDR3. Losses at the gene ends were 2 bases for V and 1 base for J; bases not matched to a gene: 6.

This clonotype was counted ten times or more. CDR3 protein: CSGQQEGETQYF. The CDR3, as DNA: TGCAGCGGACAACAAGAAGGGGAGACCCAGTACTTC. The gene calls are TRBV29-1 and TRBJ2-5; D is unresolved. Deletions cut 7 bases from V and 5 bases from J, with 14 bases between. The CDR3 has 12 residues. Germline V lookup: CDR1 SQVTM, CDR2 ANQGSEA.

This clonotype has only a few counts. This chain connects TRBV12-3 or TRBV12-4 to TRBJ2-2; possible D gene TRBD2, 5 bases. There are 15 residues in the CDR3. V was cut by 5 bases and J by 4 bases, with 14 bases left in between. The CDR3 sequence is CASSARRLGTGELFF. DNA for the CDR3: TGTGCCAGCAGTGCCAGGAGGTTAGGCACCGGGGAGCTGTTTTTT.

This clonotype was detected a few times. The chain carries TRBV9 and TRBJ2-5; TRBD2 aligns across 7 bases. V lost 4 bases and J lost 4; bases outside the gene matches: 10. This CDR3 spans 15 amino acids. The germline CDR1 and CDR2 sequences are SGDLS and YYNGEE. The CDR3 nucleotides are TGTGCCAGCAGCTTATCCACTGGACTAGGAGAGACCCAGTACTTC. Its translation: CASSLSTGLGETQYF.

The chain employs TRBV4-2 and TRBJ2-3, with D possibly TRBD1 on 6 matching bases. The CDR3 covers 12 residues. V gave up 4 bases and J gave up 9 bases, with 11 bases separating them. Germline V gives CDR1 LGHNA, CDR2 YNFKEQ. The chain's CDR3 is CASSLGQITQYF. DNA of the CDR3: TGTGCCAGCAGCCTTGGACAGATAACGCAGTATTTT.

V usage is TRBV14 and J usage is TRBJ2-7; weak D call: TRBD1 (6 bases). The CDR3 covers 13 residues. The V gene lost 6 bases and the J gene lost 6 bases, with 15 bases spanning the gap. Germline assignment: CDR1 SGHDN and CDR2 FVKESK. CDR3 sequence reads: CASSSQQGGEQYF. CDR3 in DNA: TGTGCCAGCAGTAGCCAACAGGGTGGCGAGCAGTACTTC. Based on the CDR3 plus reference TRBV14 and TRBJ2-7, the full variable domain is EAGVTQFPSHSVIEKGQTVTLRCDPISGHDNLYWYRRVMGKEIKFLLHFVKESKQDESGMPNNRFLAERTGGTYSTLKVQPAELEDSGVYFCASSSQQGGEQYFGPGTRLTVT.

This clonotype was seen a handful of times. DNA for the CDR3: TGTGCCAGCAGCACTAGGGGAGGCAACCAAGAGACCCAGTACTTC. Protein product: CASSTRGGNQETQYF. The chain links TRBV9 to TRBJ2-5; tentatively, D is TRBD2 (6 bases). Germline assignment: CDR1 SGDLS and CDR2 YYNGEE. V lost 4 bases to trimming and J lost 0 bases, with 13 bases between them. The CDR3 length is 15 residues. The full variable domain, in which reference TRBV9 and TRBJ2-5 provide the parts outside the CDR3, is DSGVTQTPKHLITATGQRVTLRCSPRSGDLSVYWYQQSLDQGLQFLIQYYNGEERAKGNILERFSAQQFPDLHSELNLSSLELGDSALYFCASSTRGGNQETQYFGPGTRLLVL.

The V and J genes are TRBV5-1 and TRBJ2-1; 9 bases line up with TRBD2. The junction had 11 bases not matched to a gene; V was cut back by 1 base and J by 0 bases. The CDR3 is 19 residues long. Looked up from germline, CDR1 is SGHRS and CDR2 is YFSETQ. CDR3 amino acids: CASSLPASGDKRSYNEQFF. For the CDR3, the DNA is TGCGCCAGCAGCTTGCCCGCTAGCGGGGATAAGCGCTCCTACAATGAGCAGTTCTTC.

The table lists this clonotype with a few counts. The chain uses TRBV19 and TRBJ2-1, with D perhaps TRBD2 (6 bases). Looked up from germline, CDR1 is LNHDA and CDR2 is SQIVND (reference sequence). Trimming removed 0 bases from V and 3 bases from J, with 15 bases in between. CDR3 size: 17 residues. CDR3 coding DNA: TGTGCCAGTAGTATAGATGGACAACTAGCAGACTACAATGAGCAGTTCTTC. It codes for CASSIDGQLADYNEQFF.

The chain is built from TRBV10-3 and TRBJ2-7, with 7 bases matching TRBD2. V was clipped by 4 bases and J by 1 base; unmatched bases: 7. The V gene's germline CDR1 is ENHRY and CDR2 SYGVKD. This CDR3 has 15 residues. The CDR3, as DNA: TGTGCCATCAGTGGCCCTAGCGGAGGTTCCTACGAGCAGTACTTC. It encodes CAISGPSGGSYEQYF.

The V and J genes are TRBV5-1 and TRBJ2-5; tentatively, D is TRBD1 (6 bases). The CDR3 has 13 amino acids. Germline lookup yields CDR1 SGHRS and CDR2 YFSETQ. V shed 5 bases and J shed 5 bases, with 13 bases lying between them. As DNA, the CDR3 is TGCGCCAGCAGAGTGACAGGTCCGGAGACCCAGTACTTC. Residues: CASRVTGPETQYF.

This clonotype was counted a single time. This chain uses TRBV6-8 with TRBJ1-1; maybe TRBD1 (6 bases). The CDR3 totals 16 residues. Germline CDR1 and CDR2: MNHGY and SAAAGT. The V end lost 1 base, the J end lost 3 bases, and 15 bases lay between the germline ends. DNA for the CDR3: TGTGCCAGCAGTTACTTCAAACAGGGAGTGGACACTGAAGCTTTCTTT. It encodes CASSYFKQGVDTEAFF.

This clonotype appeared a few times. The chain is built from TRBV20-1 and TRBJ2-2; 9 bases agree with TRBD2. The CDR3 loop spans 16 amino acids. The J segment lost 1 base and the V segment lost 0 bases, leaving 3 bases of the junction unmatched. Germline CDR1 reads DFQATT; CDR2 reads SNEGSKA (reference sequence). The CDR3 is CSAREPSGVNTGELFF. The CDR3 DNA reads TGCAGTGCTAGAGAGCCTAGCGGGGTGAACACCGGGGAGCTGTTTTTT.